The next 32 T cell receptor beta chains were all read from a single sample in a study of regulatory T cells in long-lasting Graves disease. Time point given: persistent/refractory GD, antithyroid drugs over 5 years with positive TRAb. TCR sequences were obtained from RNA taken from PBMCs. Both iRepertoire HTBI primers and Arm-PCR of CDR3 regions were used to build the TCR beta libraries. TCRdb reanalysed the multiplex PCR reads using MiXCR and keeps one entry per CDR3 protein. The data contain around 400,000 distinct CDR3 sequences, 21% of them singletons. Specimen: peripheral blood mononuclear cells (PBMCs), collected when the disease was refractory, from a patient treated with antithyroid drugs. The receptors were sampled from a female donor with Graves disease.

This clonotype was picked up a small number of times. The V and J genes are TRBV7-9 and TRBJ1-1; D gene ambiguous. The CDR3 has 16 amino acids. Trimming took off 5 bases at V and 0 bases at J, with 16 bases between the two ends. The germline V gene encodes CDR1 SEHNR and CDR2 FQNEAQ (reference sequence). The CDR3: CASSSPLWIMNTEAFF. The CDR3 DNA reads as TGTGCCAGCAGCAGCCCCTTGTGGATAATGAACACTGAAGCTTTCTTT.

This clonotype was seen a few times. The chain recombines TRBV5-1 with TRBJ1-5; the D gene is possibly TRBD1 (5 bases). The CDR3 is made up of 14 amino acids. Deletions cut 4 bases from V and 2 bases from J, with 10 bases between. Germline V gene lookup returns CDR1 SGHRS and CDR2 YFSETQ. The CDR3 reads CASSDGTGNQPQHF. The CDR3 nucleotides read TGCGCCAGCAGCGATGGGACGGGCAATCAGCCCCAGCATTTT.

This chain joins TRBV4-2 and TRBJ1-1; D may be TRBD1 (5 bases). Germline CDR1 and CDR2: LGHNA and YNFKEQ. V was clipped by 0 bases and J by 5 bases, with 10 bases between them. CDR3 length: 14 amino acids. CDR3 loop: CASSQDRRATEAFF. CDR3 bases: TGTGCCAGCAGCCAAGATCGCAGGGCTACTGAAGCTTTCTTT.

This chain uses TRBV20-1 with TRBJ2-7, with D maybe TRBD1 (5 bases). The CDR3 runs to 13 residues. Trimming shortened V by 5 bases and J by 2 bases, and 13 bases separated the two germline ends. CDR1 and CDR2 (germline): DFQATT, SNEGSKA (reference sequence). The CDR3 region has the DNA TGCAGTGCTTCTCAGACAGTTGCCTACGAGCAGTACTTC. Amino acid sequence: CSASQTVAYEQYF.

J is TRBJ2-7 and V is TRBV30; a possible D gene is TRBD2 (6 bases). The CDR3 has 11 amino acids. The V gene lost 8 bases and the J gene lost 7 bases, with 15 bases spanning the gap. The germline V gene encodes CDR1 GTSNPN and CDR2 SVGIG (reference sequence). CDR3 sequence (DNA): TGTGCCACCGGGGGTTTGGGGGAGCAGTACTTC. This encodes CATGGLGEQYF. The full variable domain, completed using reference TRBV30 and TRBJ2-7, is SQTIHQWPATLVQPVGSPLSLECTVEGTSNPNLYWYRQAAGRGLQLLFYSVGIGQISSEVPQNLSASRPQDRQFILSSKKLLLSDSGFYLCATGGLGEQYFGPGTRLTVT.

This sequence joins TRBV7-3 and TRBJ2-6, with a weak D call TRBD1 (5 bases). V lost 6 bases, J lost 4 bases, and 10 bases lay in between. Germline V gives CDR1 SGHTA, CDR2 FQGTGA. CDR3 length: 14 residues. This chain's CDR3 is CASSPGIGANVLTF. CDR3 coding DNA: TGTGCCAGCAGTCCAGGGATAGGGGCCAACGTCCTGACTTTC.

This clonotype was detected only a few times. The V gene is TRBV5-1, the J gene TRBJ2-2; TRBD2 agrees at 13 bases. V lost 4 bases to trimming and J lost 6 bases; unmatched junction nucleotides: 6. Per germline, CDR1 SGHRS and CDR2 YFSETQ. This CDR3 is 16 amino acids long. CDR3 amino acids: CASSLGLAGVPGELFF. CDR3 DNA: TGCGCCAGCAGCCTTGGACTAGCGGGGGTCCCCGGGGAGCTGTTTTTT. Drawing the rest from reference TRBV5-1 and TRBJ2-2, the complete variable domain is KAGVTQTPRYLIKTRGQQVTLSCSPISGHRSVSWYQQTPGQGLQFLFEYFSETQRNKGNFPGRFSGRQFSNSRSEMNVSTLELGDSALYLCASSLGLAGVPGELFFGEGSRLTVL.

This clonotype was picked up a small number of times. J is TRBJ2-1 and V is TRBV6-5, with D possibly matching TRBD1 (5 bases). Trimming shortened V by 0 bases and J by 1 base, and 19 bases separated the two germline ends. CDR3 size: 19 residues. The germline V gene encodes CDR1 MNHEY and CDR2 SVGAGI. The CDR3 bases are TGTGCCAGCAGTTACTCCCTTGAGTACCGGACAAATTCCTACAATGAGCAGTTCTTC. It is translated as CASSYSLEYRTNSYNEQFF.

This chain joins TRBV28 and TRBJ2-1; D is unclear. With 6 bases removed from V and 4 bases from J, the gap between germline ends came to 7 bases. The CDR3 loop spans 12 amino acids. CDR1 MDHEN and CDR2 SYDVKM come from the germline V gene. The CDR3 here is CASSKLYNEQFF. CDR3 coding DNA: TGTGCCAGCAGCAAGTTGTACAATGAGCAGTTCTTC.

This clonotype was observed a few times. A single base separates this from a much larger clone, so it may be a read error. The chain recombines TRBV6-1 with TRBJ1-1; weak D call: TRBD1 (5 bases). CDR3 length: 13 residues. CDR1 and CDR2 (germline): MNHNS, SASEGT. CDR3 region: CAGRDLANTEAFF. In DNA, the CDR3 is TGTGCCGGCAGGGACTTGGCGAACACTGAAGCTTTCTTT.

This clonotype has a count of ten or more. This chain links TRBV7-8 with TRBJ1-4; D call uncertain. Germline-derived CDR1 and CDR2 are SGHVS and FQNEAQ. V was pared by 0 bases and J by 8 bases, with 13 bases between. The CDR3 sequence is 15 residues long. CDR3 nucleotide sequence: TGTGCCAGCAGCTTAGCGTCGACACGTTGGGAAAAACTGTTTTTT. Its protein product is CASSLASTRWEKLFF. The full variable domain, completed using reference TRBV7-8 and TRBJ1-4, is GAGVSQSPRYKVAKRGQDVALRCDPISGHVSLFWYQQALGQGPEFLTYFQNEAQLDKSGLPSDRFFAERPEGSVSTLKIQRTQQEDSAVYLCASSLASTRWEKLFFGSGTQLSVL.

This clonotype was detected many times. The chain uses TRBV7-2 and TRBJ2-7, with 10 bases identical to TRBD2. Losses at the gene ends were 5 bases for V and 2 bases for J; bases not matched to a gene: 6. The germline V gene has CDR1 SGHTA and CDR2 FQGNSA. The CDR3 spans 15 residues. The CDR3: CASSPTSGTPYEQYF. CDR3 nucleotides: TGTGCCAGCAGCCCAACTAGCGGGACCCCCTACGAGCAGTACTTC.

The rearrangement uses TRBV20-1 and TRBJ2-3, with unresolved D. The CDR3 is made up of 13 amino acids. CDR1 and CDR2 from the germline V gene are DFQATT and SNEGSKA (reference sequence). V lost 7 bases, J lost 0 bases, and 11 bases lay in between. CDR3 nucleotides: TGCAGTGTCCCCCCCGGCAGCACAGATACGCAGTATTTT. Its translation is CSVPPGSTDTQYF.

In its sample, this clonotype was seen a few times. The V and J genes are TRBV20-1 and TRBJ2-7, with 9 bases aligning to TRBD2. Germline V gene data show CDR1 as DFQATT and CDR2 as SNEGSKA (reference sequence). The CDR3 is made up of 19 amino acids. Germline trimming cut 6 bases from V and 7 bases from J; bases unmatched to any gene: 28. The CDR3 DNA sequence: TGCAGTGCGAGTGGGGGGGATAGCGGGAGTATAAGGGGGCTTAGGGAGCAGTACTTC. It is translated as CSASGGDSGSIRGLREQYF.

The table lists this clonotype with a few counts. The chain is built from TRBV6-1 and TRBJ2-7, with 9 bases identical to TRBD2. Germline loops: CDR1 MNHNS, CDR2 SASEGT. After removal of 5 bases from V and 3 bases from J, the junction contained 5 bases not matched to a gene. The CDR3 loop spans 14 amino acids. The DNA for the CDR3 is TGTGCCAGCAGTCCAGCGGGAGGATACTACGAGCAGTACTTC. Residues: CASSPAGGYYEQYF.

This clonotype was counted many times. CDR3 DNA: TGTGCCAGCAGGGACTTCCGGGAGCAAGAGACCCAGTACTTC. Translation: CASRDFREQETQYF. The chain joins TRBV7-9 to TRBJ2-5, with D tentatively TRBD2 (6 bases). V was pared by 6 bases and J by 2 bases, with 13 bases between. CDR1 SEHNR and CDR2 FQNEAQ come from the germline V gene (reference sequence). The CDR3 has 14 amino acids.

This clonotype was seen just once. Without the conserved terminal phenylalanine or tryptophan, this CDR3 likely stems from a read error. The chain carries TRBV15 and TRBJ2-4; no definite D call. With 3 bases removed from V and 4 bases from J, the gap between germline ends came to 4 bases. Per germline, CDR1 LNHNV and CDR2 YYDKDF (reference sequence). The CDR3 is made up of 12 amino acids. The CDR3 bases are TGTGCCACCAGCAGTGCTAAAAACATTCAGTACCTC. Protein product: CATSSAKNIQYL.

J is TRBJ2-3 and V is TRBV6-1; 7 nucleotides agree with TRBD1. The length of the CDR3 is 13 residues. CDR1 MNHNS and CDR2 SASEGT come from the germline V gene. Trimming at V came to 6 bases and at J to 4 bases, leaving 4 bases not matched to a gene. The CDR3 DNA sequence: TGTGCCAGCAGAGACAGGGTCTCAGATACGCAGTATTTT. It encodes CASRDRVSDTQYF.

The rearrangement joins TRBV5-5 to TRBJ2-4; D is uncertain. The germline CDR1 and CDR2 sequences are SGHKS and YYEKEE (reference sequence). V was trimmed by 3 bases and J by 5 bases, leaving 18 bases between them. This CDR3 contains 16 residues. The DNA for the CDR3 is TGTGCCAGCAGCTCGTTCAGGTCCCCATTGGAAAACATTCAGTACTTC. Translating it yields CASSSFRSPLENIQYF. Supplemented by reference TRBV5-5 and TRBJ2-4, the full variable domain reads DAGVTQSPTHLIKTRGQQVTLRCSPISGHKSVSWYQQVLGQGPQFIFQYYEKEERGRGNFPDRFSARQFPNYSSELNVNALLLGDSALYLCASSSFRSPLENIQYFGAGTRLSVL.

This clonotype was counted at least ten times. The chain is built from TRBV2 and TRBJ2-2; 7 nucleotides agree with TRBD1. The germline gives CDR1 SNHLY, CDR2 FYNNEI. There are 14 residues in the CDR3. V shed 11 bases and J 1 base; nucleotides not matched to a gene: 7. Here the CDR3 DNA reads TGTGCCTGGGGGACAGCTCAGAACACCGGGGAGCTGTTTTTT. Protein: CAWGTAQNTGELFF. Variable domain in full (rest from reference TRBV2 and TRBJ2-2): EPEVTQTPSHQVTQMGQEVILRCVPISNHLYFYWYRQILGQKVEFLVSFYNNEISEKSEIFDDQFSVERPDGSNFTLKIRSTKLEDSAMYFCAWGTAQNTGELFFGEGSRLTVL.

This clonotype was found a few times. This CDR3 is CASSQHGTTVYQETQYF. The DNA for the CDR3 is TGTGCCAGCAGCCAACATGGGACTACGGTCTACCAAGAGACCCAGTACTTC. V usage is TRBV14 and J usage is TRBJ2-5, with 7 positions matching TRBD2. The CDR3 consists of 17 residues. In germline, CDR1 is SGHDN, CDR2 FVKESK. V lost 2 bases, J lost 0 bases, and 9 bases stayed unmatched.

The chain couples TRBV27 to TRBJ2-6, with TRBD1 identical over 7 bases. CDR3 length: 19 residues. V shed 10 bases, J shed 0 bases, and the junction held 18 bases outside the gene matches. Germline CDR1 and CDR2: MNHEY and SMNVEV (reference sequence). The CDR3 nucleotides read TGTGCCACCAGGAACCCCCTAGGGGGCCGTTCCTCTGGGGCCAACGTCCTGACTTTC. This encodes CATRNPLGGRSSGANVLTF.

The chain recombines TRBV15 with TRBJ1-3; D is undetermined. The CDR3 totals 15 residues. The V end lost 0 bases, the J end lost 2 bases, and 8 bases lay between the germline ends. Germline CDR1 LNHNV, CDR2 YYDKDF (reference sequence). This chain's CDR3 is CATSRDSRTGNTIYF. In nucleotides, the CDR3 is TGTGCCACCAGCAGAGATAGCCGGACTGGAAACACCATATATTTT.

The chain couples TRBV5-1 to TRBJ2-5; no clear D gene. CDR1 SGHRS and CDR2 YFSETQ come from the germline V gene. The V and J ends lost 6 bases and 5 bases respectively, with 17 bases between them. CDR3 length: 14 residues. The CDR3 is CASKVRPEPETQYF. CDR3 sequence (DNA): TGCGCCAGCAAAGTGCGCCCGGAGCCGGAGACCCAGTACTTC.

This clonotype was recorded at least ten times. This chain links TRBV3-1 with TRBJ1-1; D ambiguous. The CDR3 totals 15 residues. Between the trimmed V and J ends, which lost 2 bases and 3 bases, there was a span of 13 bases. Per germline, CDR1 LGHDT and CDR2 YNNKEL (reference sequence). The CDR3 DNA follows: TGTGCCAGCAGCCAAAACGGGGAGATTCACACTGAAGCTTTCTTT. The encoded protein is CASSQNGEIHTEAFF.

This clonotype was seen ten or more times. The chain uses TRBV6-1 and TRBJ1-1; D unclear. The germline gives CDR1 MNHNS, CDR2 SASEGT. The CDR3 has 14 residues. V gave up 1 base and J gave up 11 bases, with 17 bases separating them. DNA of the CDR3: TGTGCCAGCAGTGAAGAGTGGCAGAAGAGGAGGGCTTTCTTT. Protein sequence: CASSEEWQKRRAFF.

This clonotype was seen repeatedly, ten times or more. V usage is TRBV28 and J usage is TRBJ1-2, with D tentatively TRBD1 (6 bases). V gave up 4 bases and J gave up 5 bases, with 17 bases separating them. CDR1 is MDHEN, CDR2 SYDVKM, per germline. The CDR3 consists of 15 residues. CDR3 protein: CASSYQGPLAYGYTF. The CDR3 nucleotides are TGTGCCAGCAGTTACCAGGGGCCATTGGCGTATGGCTACACCTTC.

This clonotype was counted many times. V and J are TRBV20-1 and TRBJ2-7; 7 positions agree with TRBD2. V was clipped by 2 bases and J by 4 bases; unmatched bases: 8. Germline-derived CDR1 and CDR2 are DFQATT and SNEGSKA (reference sequence). This CDR3 comprises 14 residues. DNA of the CDR3: TGCAGTGCTAGACGGGGGGTTGGCCAGTACGAGCAGTACTTC. It yields the protein CSARRGVGQYEQYF.

This clonotype was observed many times. V is TRBV10-3 and J is TRBJ2-7, with D unresolved. V dropped 5 bases and J dropped 2 bases, with 10 bases sitting between them. Germline values: CDR1 ENHRY, CDR2 SYGVKD. This CDR3 is 13 amino acids long. The CDR3 DNA follows: TGTGCCATCAGTCCCCAGGAGACCTACGAGCAGTACTTC. This translates into CAISPQETYEQYF.

This clonotype has a count of ten or more. The chain is built from TRBV20-1 and TRBJ2-5, with 8 bases aligning to TRBD2. The CDR3 consists of 14 residues. V gave up 6 bases and J gave up 1 base; unmatched junction bases: 7. CDR1 and CDR2 (germline): DFQATT, SNEGSKA (reference sequence). The CDR3 region is CSALGGDTQETQYF. For the CDR3, the DNA is TGCAGTGCACTCGGGGGGGACACCCAAGAGACCCAGTACTTC.

Ten or more counts support this clonotype. The chain uses TRBV20-1 and TRBJ2-5, with unresolved D. V was pared by 6 bases and J by 5 bases, with 22 bases between. The CDR3 has 15 residues. Germline assignment: CDR1 DFQATT and CDR2 SNEGSKA (reference sequence). The chain's CDR3 is CSAPQGSWARETQYF. In nucleotides, the CDR3 is TGCAGTGCCCCCCAAGGCAGTTGGGCCCGCGAGACCCAGTACTTC.

This clonotype has ten or more counts. This chain connects TRBV3-1 to TRBJ2-7, with 7 bases identical to TRBD2. The CDR3 has 16 amino acids. J was trimmed by 2 bases and V by 0 bases; bases with no gene match: 7. The germline V gene has CDR1 LGHDT and CDR2 YNNKEL (reference sequence). The DNA of the CDR3 is TGTGCCAGCAGCCAAGACCTCCCTAGCGGAACCTACGAGCAGTACTTC. Translation: CASSQDLPSGTYEQYF.